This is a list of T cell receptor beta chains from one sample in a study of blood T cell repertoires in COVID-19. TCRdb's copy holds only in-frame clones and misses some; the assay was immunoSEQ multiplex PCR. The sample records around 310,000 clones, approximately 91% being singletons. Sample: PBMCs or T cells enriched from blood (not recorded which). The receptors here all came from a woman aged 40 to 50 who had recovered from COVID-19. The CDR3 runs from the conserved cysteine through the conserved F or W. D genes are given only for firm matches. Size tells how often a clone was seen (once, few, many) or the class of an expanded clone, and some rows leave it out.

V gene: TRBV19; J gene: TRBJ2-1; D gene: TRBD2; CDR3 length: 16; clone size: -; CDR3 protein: CASSIDAGGRAVEQFF; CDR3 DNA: TGTGCCAGTAGTATAGATGCTGGCGGGAGGGCCGTGGAGCAGTTCTTC
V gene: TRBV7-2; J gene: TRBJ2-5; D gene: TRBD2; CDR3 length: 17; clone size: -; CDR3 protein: CASSPAWTSGPLGTQYF; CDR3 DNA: TGTGCCAGCAGCCCAGCCTGGACTAGCGGGCCACTAGGGACCCAGTACTTC
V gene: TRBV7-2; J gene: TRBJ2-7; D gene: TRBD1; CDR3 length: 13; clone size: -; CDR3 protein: CASGQGALIEQYF; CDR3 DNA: TGTGCCAGCGGACAGGGGGCCCTCATCGAGCAGTACTTC
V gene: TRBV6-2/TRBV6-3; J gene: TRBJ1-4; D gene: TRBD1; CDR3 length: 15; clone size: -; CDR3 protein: CASSSGTATNEKLFF; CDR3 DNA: TGTGCCAGCAGTTCCGGGACAGCAACTAATGAAAAACTGTTTTTT
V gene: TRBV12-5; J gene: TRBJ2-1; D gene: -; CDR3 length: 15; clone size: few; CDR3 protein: CASAWADFSYNEQFF; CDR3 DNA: TGTGCTAGTGCCTGGGCGGACTTCTCCTACAATGAGCAGTTCTTC
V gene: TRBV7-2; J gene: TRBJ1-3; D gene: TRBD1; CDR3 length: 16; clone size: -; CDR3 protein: CASSETRGVIGNTIYF; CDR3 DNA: TGTGCCAGCAGCGAGACCAGGGGGGTGATTGGAAACACCATATATTTT
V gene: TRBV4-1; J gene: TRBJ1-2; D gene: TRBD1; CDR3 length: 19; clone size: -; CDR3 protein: CASSQEGTGVASGFYGYTF; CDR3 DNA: TGCGCCAGCAGCCAAGAGGGGACAGGGGTCGCGTCGGGATTTTATGGCTACACCTTC
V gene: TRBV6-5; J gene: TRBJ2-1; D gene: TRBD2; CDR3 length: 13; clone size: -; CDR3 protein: CASGLAVRNEQFF; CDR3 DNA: TGTGCCAGCGGCCTAGCGGTCCGCAATGAGCAGTTCTTC
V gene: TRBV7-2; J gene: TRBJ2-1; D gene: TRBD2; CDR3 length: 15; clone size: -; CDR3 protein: CASSLVAGGRDEQFF; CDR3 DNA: TGTGCCAGCAGCTTAGTAGCGGGAGGTCGGGATGAGCAGTTCTTC
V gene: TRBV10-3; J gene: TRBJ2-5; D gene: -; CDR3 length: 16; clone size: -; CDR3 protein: CAISESTSRDGETQYF; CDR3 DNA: TGTGCCATCAGTGAGTCGACGTCGAGGGATGGCGAGACCCAGTACTTC
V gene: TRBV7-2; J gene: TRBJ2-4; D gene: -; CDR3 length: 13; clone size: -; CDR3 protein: CASSLARGNIQYF; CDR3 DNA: TGTGCCAGCAGCCTCGCCCGGGGGAACATTCAGTACTTC
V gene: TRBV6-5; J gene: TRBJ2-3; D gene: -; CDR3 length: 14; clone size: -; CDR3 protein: CASRPFLGTDTQYF; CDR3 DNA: TGTGCCAGCAGGCCATTCTTAGGCACAGATACGCAGTATTTT
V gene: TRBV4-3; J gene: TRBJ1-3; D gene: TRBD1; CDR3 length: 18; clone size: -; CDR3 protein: CASSQTIGTGGPGNTIYF; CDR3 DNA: TGCGCCAGCAGCCAAACGATTGGGACAGGGGGACCTGGAAACACCATATATTTT
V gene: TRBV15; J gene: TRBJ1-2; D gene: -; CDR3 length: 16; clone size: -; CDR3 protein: CATSRDLNGEPYGYTF; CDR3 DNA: TGTGCCACCAGCAGAGATCTGAACGGGGAGCCCTATGGCTACACCTTC
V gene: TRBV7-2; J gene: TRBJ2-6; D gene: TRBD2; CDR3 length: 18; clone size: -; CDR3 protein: CASSLVLAGGLGANVLTF; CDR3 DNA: TGTGCCAGCAGCTTAGTTTTGGCGGGGGGGCTAGGGGCCAACGTCCTGACTTTC
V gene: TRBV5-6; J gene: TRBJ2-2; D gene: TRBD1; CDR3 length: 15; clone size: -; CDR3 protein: CASSWTGVRTGELFF; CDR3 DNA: TGTGCCAGCAGCTGGACAGGGGTGAGGACCGGGGAGCTGTTTTTT
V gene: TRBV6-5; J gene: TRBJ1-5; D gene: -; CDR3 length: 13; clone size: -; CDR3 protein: CASSYGGGQPQHF; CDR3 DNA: TGTGCCAGCAGTTACGGGGGGGGTCAGCCCCAGCATTTT
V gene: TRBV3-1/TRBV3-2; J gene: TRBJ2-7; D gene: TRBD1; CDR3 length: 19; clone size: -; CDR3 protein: CASSQEREGQGKPSYEQYF; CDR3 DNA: TGTGCCAGCAGCCAAGAAAGGGAGGGACAGGGAAAGCCTTCCTACGAGCAGTACTTC
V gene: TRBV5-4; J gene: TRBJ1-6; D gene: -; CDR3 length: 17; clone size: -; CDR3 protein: CASSLGGKSSYNSPLHF; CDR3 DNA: TGTGCCAGCAGCTTGGGAGGGAAAAGCTCCTATAATTCACCCCTCCACTTT
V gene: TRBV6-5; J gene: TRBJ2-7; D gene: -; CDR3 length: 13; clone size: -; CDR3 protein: CASSYRGDYEQYF; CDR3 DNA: TGTGCCAGCAGTTACCGCGGAGACTACGAGCAGTACTTC
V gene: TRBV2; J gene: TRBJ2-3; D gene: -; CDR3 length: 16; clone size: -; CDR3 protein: CASSFLSGSRTDTQYF; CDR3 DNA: TGTGCCAGCAGTTTTTTAAGCGGGTCTCGCACAGATACGCAGTATTTT
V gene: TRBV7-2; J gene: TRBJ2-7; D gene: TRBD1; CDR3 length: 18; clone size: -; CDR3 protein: CASSLASTWTGSSYEQYF; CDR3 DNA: TGTGCCAGCAGCTTAGCCTCCACCTGGACAGGTTCCTCCTACGAGCAGTACTTC
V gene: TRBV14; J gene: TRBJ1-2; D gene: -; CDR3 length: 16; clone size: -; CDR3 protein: CASSAKIRGAIYGYTF; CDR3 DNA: TGTGCCAGCAGCGCCAAGATTCGGGGGGCTATCTATGGCTACACCTTC
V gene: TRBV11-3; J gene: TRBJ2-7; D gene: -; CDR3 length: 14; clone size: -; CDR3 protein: CASRRRDQSYEQYF; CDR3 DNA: TGTGCCAGCAGACGGCGGGATCAATCCTACGAGCAGTACTTC
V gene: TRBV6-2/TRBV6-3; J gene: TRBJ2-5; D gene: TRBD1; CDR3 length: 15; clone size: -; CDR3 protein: CASSYRTGGGETQYF; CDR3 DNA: TGTGCCAGCAGTTACAGGACAGGGGGCGGGGAGACCCAGTACTTC
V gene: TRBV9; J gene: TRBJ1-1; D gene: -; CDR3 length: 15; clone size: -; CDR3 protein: CASSEAGAMNTEAFF; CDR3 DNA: TGTGCCAGCAGCGAGGCGGGGGCCATGAACACTGAAGCTTTCTTT
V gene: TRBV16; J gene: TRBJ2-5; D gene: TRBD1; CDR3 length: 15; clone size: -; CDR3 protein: CASSQSRTGEETQYF; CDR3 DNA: TGTGCCAGCAGCCAATCCAGGACAGGGGAGGAGACCCAGTACTTC
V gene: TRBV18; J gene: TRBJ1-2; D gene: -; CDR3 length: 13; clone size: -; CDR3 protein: CASSPQGGYGYTF; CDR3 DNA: TGTGCCAGCTCACCACAGGGCGGGTATGGCTACACCTTC
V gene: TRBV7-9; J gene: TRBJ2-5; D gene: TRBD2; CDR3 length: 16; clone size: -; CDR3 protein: CASRNGLAGEGETQYF; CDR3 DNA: TGTGCCAGCAGAAACGGACTAGCGGGAGAGGGAGAGACCCAGTACTTC
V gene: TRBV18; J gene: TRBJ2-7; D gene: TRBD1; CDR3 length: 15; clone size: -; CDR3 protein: CASSVGQGGTYEQYF; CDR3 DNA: TGTGCCAGCTCAGTGGGACAGGGAGGTACTTACGAGCAGTACTTC
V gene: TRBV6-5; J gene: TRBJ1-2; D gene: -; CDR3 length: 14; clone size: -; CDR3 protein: CASSAAATNYGYTF; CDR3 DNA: TGTGCCAGCTCCGCGGCTGCCACTAACTATGGCTACACCTTC
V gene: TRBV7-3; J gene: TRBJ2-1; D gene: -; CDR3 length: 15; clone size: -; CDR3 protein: CASSLTWQAYNEQFF; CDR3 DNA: TGTGCCAGCAGCTTAACATGGCAGGCCTACAATGAGCAGTTCTTC
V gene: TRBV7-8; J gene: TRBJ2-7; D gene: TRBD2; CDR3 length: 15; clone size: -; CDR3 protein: CASSLEAGGSYEQYF; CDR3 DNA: TGTGCCAGCAGCTTAGAAGCGGGGGGCTCCTACGAGCAGTACTTC
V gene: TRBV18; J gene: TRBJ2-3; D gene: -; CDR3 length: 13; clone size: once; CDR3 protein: CASSLGTSDTQYF; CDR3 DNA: TGTGCCAGCTCTCTTGGGACTTCAGATACGCAGTATTTT
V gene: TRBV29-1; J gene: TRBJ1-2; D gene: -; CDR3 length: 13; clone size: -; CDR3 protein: CSVGTANNYGYTF; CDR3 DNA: TGCAGCGTTGGGACAGCAAATAACTATGGCTACACCTTC
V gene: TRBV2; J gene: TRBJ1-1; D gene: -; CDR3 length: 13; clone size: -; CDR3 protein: CASSEEGDTEAFF; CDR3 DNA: TGTGCCAGCAGTGAAGAAGGGGACACTGAAGCTTTCTTT
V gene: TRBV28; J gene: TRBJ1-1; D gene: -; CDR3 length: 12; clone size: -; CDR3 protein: CASSLGGSEAFF; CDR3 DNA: TGTGCCAGCAGTTTGGGGGGGTCTGAAGCTTTCTTT
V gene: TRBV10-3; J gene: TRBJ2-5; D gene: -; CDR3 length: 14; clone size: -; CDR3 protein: CAISALGAQETQYF; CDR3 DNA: TGTGCCATCAGTGCTCTGGGGGCCCAAGAGACCCAGTACTTC
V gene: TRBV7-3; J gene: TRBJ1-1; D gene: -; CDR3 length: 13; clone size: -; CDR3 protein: CASSFAETTEAFF; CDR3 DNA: TGTGCCAGCAGCTTCGCGGAGACCACTGAAGCTTTCTTT
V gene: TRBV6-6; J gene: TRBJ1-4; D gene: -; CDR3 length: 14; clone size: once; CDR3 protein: CASSYGDSNEKLFF; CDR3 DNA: TGTGCCAGCAGTTACGGAGACAGTAATGAAAAACTGTTTTTT
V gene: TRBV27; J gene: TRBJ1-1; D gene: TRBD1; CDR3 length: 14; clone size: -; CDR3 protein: CASSLWDRGTEAFF; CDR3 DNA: TGTGCCAGCAGTCTTTGGGACAGGGGGACTGAAGCTTTCTTT
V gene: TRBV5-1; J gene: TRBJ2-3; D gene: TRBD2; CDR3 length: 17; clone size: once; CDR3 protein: CASSLGASGSRTDTQYF; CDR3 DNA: TGCGCCAGCAGCTTGGGGGCTAGCGGGAGTCGTACAGATACGCAGTATTTT
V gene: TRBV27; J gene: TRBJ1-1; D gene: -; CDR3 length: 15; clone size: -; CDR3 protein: CASRNTGYANTEAFF; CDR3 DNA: TGTGCCAGCAGGAACACAGGGTATGCGAACACTGAAGCTTTCTTT
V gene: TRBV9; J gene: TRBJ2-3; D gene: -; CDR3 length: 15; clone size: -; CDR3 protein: CASSVVWGGTDTQYF; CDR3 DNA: TGTGCCAGCAGCGTAGTTTGGGGGGGCACAGATACGCAGTATTTT
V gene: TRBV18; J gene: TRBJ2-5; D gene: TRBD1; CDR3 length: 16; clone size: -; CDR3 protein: CASSLVPTGRRETQYF; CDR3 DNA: TGTGCCAGCTCACTAGTACCGACAGGGCGACGGGAGACCCAGTACTTC
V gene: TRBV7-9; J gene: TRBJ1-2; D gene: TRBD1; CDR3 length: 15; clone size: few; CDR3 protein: CASSSSTGLEKGYTF; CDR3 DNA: TGTGCCAGCAGCAGTTCGACAGGGTTGGAAAAAGGCTACACCTTC
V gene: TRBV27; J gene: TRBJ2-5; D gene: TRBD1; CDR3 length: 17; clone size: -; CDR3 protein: CASSLRGGQGFQETQYF; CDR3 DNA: TGTGCCAGCAGTTTAAGGGGGGGACAGGGATTTCAAGAGACCCAGTACTTC
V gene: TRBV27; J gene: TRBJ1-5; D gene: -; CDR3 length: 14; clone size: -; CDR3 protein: CASRGLLGNQPQHF; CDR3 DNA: TGTGCCAGCAGGGGACTTTTAGGCAATCAGCCCCAGCATTTT
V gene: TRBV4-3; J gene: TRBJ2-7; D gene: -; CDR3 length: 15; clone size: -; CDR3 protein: CASSQRTYDSYEQYF; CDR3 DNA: TGCGCCAGCAGCCAAAGGACTTATGACTCCTACGAGCAGTACTTC
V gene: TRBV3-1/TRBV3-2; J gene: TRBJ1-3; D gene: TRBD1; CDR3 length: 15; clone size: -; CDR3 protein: CASSHTGQGRRTIYF; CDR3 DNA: TGTGCCAGCAGCCACACTGGACAGGGAAGGCGAACCATATATTTT
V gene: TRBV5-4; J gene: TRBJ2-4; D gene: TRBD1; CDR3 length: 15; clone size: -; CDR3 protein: CASSTGTGAPSIQYF; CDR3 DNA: TGTGCCAGCAGTACCGGGACAGGGGCCCCGAGCATTCAGTACTTC
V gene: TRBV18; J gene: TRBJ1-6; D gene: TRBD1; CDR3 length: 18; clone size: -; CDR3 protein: CASSRPGTGSSYNSPLHF; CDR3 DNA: TGTGCCAGCTCACGTCCCGGGACAGGGAGCTCCTATAATTCACCCCTCCACTTT